Presented here are 27 T cell receptor beta chains from one specimen sequenced in a study of blood T cell repertoires in COVID-19. Repertoires were generated with immunoSEQ multiplex PCR, while TCRdb's copy carries only in-frame clones and drops some. The sample holds around 15,000 clones, about 90% seen once. The sequencing input was peripheral blood. These TCRs come from a man aged 55 to 70 with active COVID-19.

The chain employs TRBV14 and TRBJ2-5; D is uncertain. V was shortened by 0 bases and J by 4 bases, with 9 bases between the two germline ends. Per the germline V gene, CDR1 is SGHDN and CDR2 is FVKESK. The CDR3 has 14 residues. CDR3 region: CASSQDYFPETQYF. The CDR3, as DNA: TGTGCCAGCAGCCAAGACTATTTTCCAGAGACCCAGTACTTC.

The rearrangement links TRBV21-1 to TRBJ1-6; the tabulated D call, TRBD1, remains unverified against the DNA. TRBV21-1 is tagged as a pseudogene. This CDR3 contains 17 residues. The CDR3 reads CASGQSTAEPNNSPLHF. DNA of the CDR3: TGTGCCAGCGGACAATCGACAGCAGAGCCTAATAATTCACCCCTCCACTTT.

The chain employs TRBV18 and TRBJ2-5; perhaps TRBD1 as D (6 bases). Trimming left V 3 bases short and J 3 bases short, with 14 bases between. Germline loops: CDR1 KGHSH, CDR2 LQKENI. This CDR3 is 15 amino acids long. In DNA form, the CDR3 reads TGTGCCAGCTCACCCACCCCCAGGACAGAAGAGACCCAGTACTTC. Protein sequence: CASSPTPRTEETQYF.

The chain has TRBV27 and TRBJ2-7, with a tentative D call TRBD2 (6 bases). Trimming took 3 bases from V and 2 from J, leaving 14 bases between them. The CDR3 has 15 residues. Germline V gene sequence: CDR1 MNHEY, CDR2 SMNVEV (reference sequence). The CDR3 coding sequence is TGTGCCAGCAGTTTCGCGGGACGATTTCCCTACGAGCAGTACTTC. Residues: CASSFAGRFPYEQYF.

The chain uses TRBV14 and TRBJ2-3; D gene ambiguous. The CDR3 has 13 residues. CDR1 and CDR2 (germline): SGHDN, FVKESK. V was trimmed by 0 bases and J by 5 bases, leaving 6 bases between them. The CDR3 bases are TGTGCCAGCAGCCAAGATCCGGGAGATACGCAGTATTTT. It encodes CASSQDPGDTQYF.

J is TRBJ1-2 and V is TRBV9; 8 bases are shared with TRBD1. The V gene end was trimmed by 2 bases and the J gene end by 6 bases; junction bases not matched to a gene: 6. CDR3 length: 14 amino acids. Germline V gives CDR1 SGDLS, CDR2 YYNGEE. The CDR3 DNA reads TGTGCCAGCAGCGTTCAGGGGGCATGGGATGGCTACACCTTC. Protein: CASSVQGAWDGYTF.

The chain carries TRBV27 and TRBJ2-4; TRBD2 is a possible D gene (7 bases). The CDR3 has 16 amino acids. V was trimmed by 4 bases and J by 7 bases, leaving 20 bases between them. Germline-derived CDR1 and CDR2 are MNHEY and SMNVEV (reference sequence). The CDR3 reads CASSSGRLGGLNIQYF. The CDR3 DNA is TGTGCCAGCAGTTCCGGACGGTTGGGGGGGCTTAACATTCAGTACTTC.

This clone was detected a few times. V and J are TRBV6-6 and TRBJ2-7, with 8 bases lining up with TRBD1. The germline CDR1 and CDR2 sequences are MNHNY and SVGAGI (reference sequence). The CDR3 consists of 15 residues. V lost 6 bases and J lost 4; bases outside the gene matches: 11. The CDR3: CASSLDRGPAYEQYV. The CDR3 DNA sequence: TGTGCCAGCAGCTTAGACAGGGGACCGGCTTACGAGCAGTACGTC.

The chain recombines TRBV28 with TRBJ2-7; 14 bases are shared with TRBD2. V was pared by 6 bases and J by 2 bases, with 3 bases of the junction left unmatched. The CDR3 is made up of 15 amino acids. Germline CDR1 and CDR2: MDHEN and SYDVKM. CDR3 loop: CASSQGLAGAYEQYV. CDR3 in DNA: TGTGCCAGCAGCCAGGGACTAGCGGGGGCCTACGAGCAGTACGTC.

This rearrangement joins TRBV19 to TRBJ1-2, with 12 bases identical to TRBD1. Germline assignment: CDR1 LNHDA and CDR2 SQIVND (reference sequence). V dropped 7 bases and J dropped 4; count of bases not matched to a gene: 13. The CDR3 contains 17 residues. CDR3 sequence: CASTGSRDRGHGYGYTF. The DNA of the CDR3 is TGTGCCAGTACAGGGTCCCGGGACAGGGGGCACGGCTATGGCTACACCTTC. Looking up the rest from reference TRBV19 and TRBJ1-2 gives the full variable domain: DGGITQSPKYLFRKEGQNVTLSCEQNLNHDAMYWYRQDPGQGLRLIYYSQIVNDFQKGDIAEGYSVSREKKESFPLTVTSAQKNPTAFYLCASTGSRDRGHGYGYTFGSGTRLTVV.

The V call is TRBV5-1, the J call TRBJ2-4; the match to TRBD1 covers 7 bases. Germline values: CDR1 SGHRS, CDR2 YFSETQ. V was clipped by 4 bases and J by 7 bases; unmatched bases: 8. This CDR3 is 14 amino acids long. CDR3 residues: CASSPGQIRNIQYF. The CDR3 DNA is TGCGCCAGCAGCCCGGGACAGATTCGGAACATTCAGTACTTC.

The rearrangement uses TRBV7-7 and TRBJ2-2; 12 bases agree with TRBD2. V lost 4 bases, J lost 1 base, and 1 base stayed unmatched. CDR3 length: 16 residues. Germline-derived CDR1 and CDR2 are SSHAT and FNYEAQ (reference sequence). CDR3 DNA sequence: TGTGCCAGCAGCTCGACTAGCGGGGGGAACACCGGGGAGCTGTTTTTT. Translation: CASSSTSGGNTGELFF. Filled out from reference TRBV7-7 and TRBJ2-2, the complete variable domain reads GAGVSQSPRYKVTKRGQDVTLRCDPISSHATLYWYQQALGQGPEFLTYFNYEAQPDKSGLPSDRFSAERPEGSISTLTIQRTEQRDSAMYRCASSSTSGGNTGELFFGEGSRLTVL.

This rearrangement joins TRBV6-6 to TRBJ1-1; no clear D. The CDR3 is 13 residues long. Trimming removed 2 bases at V and 3 bases at J, with 7 bases between. Germline V gives CDR1 MNHNY, CDR2 SVGAGI (reference sequence). Here the CDR3 reads CASSYREDTEAFF. The CDR3 DNA is TGTGCCAGCAGTTACAGGGAGGACACTGAAGCTTTCTTT.

V is TRBV9 and J is TRBJ2-7; the match to TRBD1 covers 7 bases. The germline gives CDR1 SGDLS, CDR2 YYNGEE. V lost 0 bases, J lost 4 bases, and 7 bases stayed unmatched. This CDR3 comprises 15 residues. The CDR3 nucleotides read TGTGCCAGCAGCGTAGCCACAGGGGCGTGGTACGAGCAGTACTTC. Translated, it gives CASSVATGAWYEQYF.

The rearrangement uses TRBV7-9 and TRBJ1-1; D gene unclear. Germline CDR1 reads SEHNR; CDR2 reads FQNEAQ (reference sequence). V was cut by 2 bases and J by 7 bases, with 5 bases left in between. The length of the CDR3 is 11 residues. This CDR3 reads CASSLSGEAFF. CDR3 coding DNA: TGTGCCAGCAGCTTATCCGGTGAAGCTTTCTTT.

The chain recombines TRBV7-9 with TRBJ2-3; possibly TRBD1 for D (5 bases). Germline CDR1 SEHNR, CDR2 FQNEAQ (reference sequence). The ends were cut back, 7 bases at V and 0 bases at J, with 11 bases in the middle. There are 14 residues in the CDR3. CDR3 coding DNA: TGTGCCAGCACCGGTACAGGTAGCACAGATACGCAGTATTTT. Translated, it gives CASTGTGSTDTQYF.

The chain combines TRBV28 with TRBJ2-4; 9 bases map to TRBD1. This CDR3 is built from 14 residues. Germline CDR1 is MDHEN and CDR2 is SYDVKM. Unmatched junction bases numbered 6, after V lost 5 bases and J lost 7 bases. The CDR3 reads CASSVTGGGNIQYF. In nucleotides, the CDR3 is TGTGCCAGCAGTGTTACAGGGGGCGGGAACATTCAGTACTTC.

This clone appeared a single time. CDR3 loop: CASSLLDSLMETQYF. Written as DNA, the CDR3 is TGTGCCAGCAGCTTGCTCGACAGTCTAATGGAGACCCAGTACTTC. This chain connects TRBV7-9 to TRBJ2-5, with D perhaps matching TRBD1 (5 bases). The V and J ends lost 3 bases and 5 bases respectively, with 16 bases between them. This CDR3 is 15 amino acids long. CDR1 and CDR2 from the germline V gene are SEHNR and FQNEAQ (reference sequence).

CDR3 in amino acids: CASRTGQANYGYTF. CDR3 DNA sequence: TGTGCCAGCAGAACAGGGCAGGCTAACTATGGCTACACCTTC. The chain links TRBV28 to TRBJ1-2, with a weak D call TRBD1 (6 bases). The CDR3 consists of 14 residues. Germline CDR1 and CDR2: MDHEN and SYDVKM. V gave up 6 bases and J gave up 0 bases, with 11 bases separating them.

This clone was seen a single time. The chain combines TRBV18 with TRBJ1-5; no clear D. V was pared by 6 bases and J by 2 bases, with 14 bases between. This CDR3 spans 15 amino acids. The germline CDR1 and CDR2 sequences are KGHSH and LQKENI. CDR3 in DNA: TGTGCCAGCTCCCGGTCAGGAACGGGCAATCAGCCCCAGCATTTT. This encodes CASSRSGTGNQPQHF.

The chain employs TRBV6-6 and TRBJ1-5; D might be TRBD1 (5 bases). V shed 2 bases and J shed 6 bases, with 14 bases lying between them. Per the germline V gene, CDR1 is MNHNY and CDR2 is SVGAGI (reference sequence). The CDR3 is made up of 15 amino acids. The CDR3 nucleotides are TGTGCCAGCAGTTACCAGTGGGGGGTAGGTCAGCCCCAGCATTTT. Its protein product is CASSYQWGVGQPQHF.

The V gene is TRBV18, the J gene TRBJ2-5; TRBD1 might be the D (6 bases). This CDR3 contains 19 residues. CDR1 KGHSH and CDR2 LQKENI come from the germline V gene. Trimming removed 3 bases at V and 5 bases at J, with 28 bases between. CDR3 coding DNA: TGTGCCAGCTCACCTCGCGTGGGGGTACAGGGTATGAAGGAGGAGACCCAGTACTTC. It translates to CASSPRVGVQGMKEETQYF. The entire variable domain, with the rest obtained from reference TRBV18 and TRBJ2-5, is as follows: NAGVMQNPRHLVRRRGQEARLRCSPMKGHSHVYWYRQLPEEGLKFMVYLQKENIIDESGMPKERFSAEFPKEGPSILRIQQVVRGDSAAYFCASSPRVGVQGMKEETQYFGPGTRLLVL.

This clone was recorded only once. This chain links TRBV7-9 with TRBJ1-2, with 10 bases identical to TRBD1. Germline V gives CDR1 SEHNR, CDR2 FQNEAQ (reference sequence). The CDR3 totals 14 residues. The V segment lost 5 bases and the J segment 8 bases; nucleotides outside the gene matches: 8. The CDR3 reads CASSTTPGQGGYTF. CDR3 coding DNA: TGTGCCAGCAGCACCACACCGGGACAGGGGGGCTACACCTTC. Full variable domain (missing parts from reference TRBV7-9 and TRBJ1-2): DTGVSQNPRHKITKRGQNVTFRCDPISEHNRLYWYRQTLGQGPEFLTYFQNEAQLEKSRLLSDRFSAERPKGSFSTLEIQRTEQGDSAMYLCASSTTPGQGGYTFGSGTRLTVV.

This chain's CDR3 is CASSLGRFGSGANVLTF. Here the CDR3 DNA reads TGCGCCAGCAGCTTGGGTCGATTCGGCTCTGGGGCCAACGTCCTGACTTTC. The chain recombines TRBV5-1 with TRBJ2-6; D not resolved. CDR1 and CDR2 (germline): SGHRS, YFSETQ. Trimming shortened V by 0 bases and J by 0 bases, and 10 bases separated the two germline ends. The CDR3 has 17 residues.

This chain connects TRBV4-1 to TRBJ2-1; TRBD1 matches at 9 bases. The trim removed 4 bases at V and 4 bases at J, leaving 5 bases unmatched. The CDR3 runs 15 residues. CDR1 is MGHRA and CDR2 is YSYEKL in the germline V gene. CDR3 region: CASSPGTGTYNEQFF. As DNA, the CDR3 is TGCGCCAGCAGCCCCGGGACAGGGACATACAATGAGCAGTTCTTC.

This clone was seen only a few times. This rearrangement joins TRBV9 to TRBJ2-4, with 12 bases matching TRBD1. The CDR3 length is 18 residues. V was clipped by 4 bases and J by 2 bases; unmatched bases: 10. CDR1 and CDR2 (germline): SGDLS, YYNGEE. CDR3 in DNA: TGTGCCAGCAGCCAATACGGGACAGGGGGCGCGACCAAAAACATTCAGTACTTC. Translating gives CASSQYGTGGATKNIQYF. The full variable domain, in which reference TRBV9 and TRBJ2-4 provide the parts outside the CDR3, is DSGVTQTPKHLITATGQRVTLRCSPRSGDLSVYWYQQSLDQGLQFLIQYYNGEERAKGNILERFSAQQFPDLHSELNLSSLELGDSALYFCASSQYGTGGATKNIQYFGAGTRLSVL.

The chain is built from TRBV7-2 and TRBJ1-2; D gene unclear. The germline gives CDR1 SGHTA, CDR2 FQGNSA. The CDR3 is made up of 13 amino acids. Trimming cost V 3 bases and J 0 bases, with 5 bases left between them. The CDR3 DNA reads as TGTGCCAGCAGCTTCCAGGCTAACTATGGCTACACCTTC. The encoded protein is CASSFQANYGYTF.